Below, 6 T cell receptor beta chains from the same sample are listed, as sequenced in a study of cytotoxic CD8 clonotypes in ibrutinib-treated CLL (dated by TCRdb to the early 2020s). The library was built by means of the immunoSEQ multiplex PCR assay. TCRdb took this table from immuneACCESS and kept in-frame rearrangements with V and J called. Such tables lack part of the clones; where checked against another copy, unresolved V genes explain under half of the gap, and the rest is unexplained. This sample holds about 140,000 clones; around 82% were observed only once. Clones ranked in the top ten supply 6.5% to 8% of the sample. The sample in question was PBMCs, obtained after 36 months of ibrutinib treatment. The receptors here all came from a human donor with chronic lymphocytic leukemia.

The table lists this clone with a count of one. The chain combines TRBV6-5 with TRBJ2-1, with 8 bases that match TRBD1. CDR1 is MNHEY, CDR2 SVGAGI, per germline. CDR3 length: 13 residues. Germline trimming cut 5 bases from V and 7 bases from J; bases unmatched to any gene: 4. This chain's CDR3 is CASSKRTGNEQFF. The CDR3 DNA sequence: TGTGCCAGCAGTAAAAGGACAGGGAATGAGCAGTTCTTC.

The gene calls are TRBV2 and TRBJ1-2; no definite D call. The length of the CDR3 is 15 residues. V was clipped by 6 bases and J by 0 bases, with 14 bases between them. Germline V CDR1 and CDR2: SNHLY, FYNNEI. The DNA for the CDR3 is TGTGCCAGCAGGGCTACGCAGACACCTAACTATGGCTACACCTTC. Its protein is CASRATQTPNYGYTF. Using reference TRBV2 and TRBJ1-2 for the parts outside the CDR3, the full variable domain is EPEVTQTPSHQVTQMGQEVILRCVPISNHLYFYWYRQILGQKVEFLVSFYNNEISEKSEIFDDQFSVERPDGSNFTLKIRSTKLEDSAMYFCASRATQTPNYGYTFGSGTRLTVV.

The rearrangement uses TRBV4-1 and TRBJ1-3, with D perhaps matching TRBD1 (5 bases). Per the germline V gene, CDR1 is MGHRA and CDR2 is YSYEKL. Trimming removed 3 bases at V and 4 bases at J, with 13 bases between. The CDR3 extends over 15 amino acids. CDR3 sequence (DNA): TGCGCCAGCAGCCAGACCAGGGATACGGGAAACACCATATATTTT. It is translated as CASSQTRDTGNTIYF.

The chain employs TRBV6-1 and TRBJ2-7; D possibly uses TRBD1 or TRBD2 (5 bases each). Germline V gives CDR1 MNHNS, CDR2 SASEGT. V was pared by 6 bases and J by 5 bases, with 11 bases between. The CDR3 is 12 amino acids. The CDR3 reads CASSPGAHEQYF. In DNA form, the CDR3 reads TGTGCCAGCAGCCCCGGGGCCCACGAGCAGTACTTC.

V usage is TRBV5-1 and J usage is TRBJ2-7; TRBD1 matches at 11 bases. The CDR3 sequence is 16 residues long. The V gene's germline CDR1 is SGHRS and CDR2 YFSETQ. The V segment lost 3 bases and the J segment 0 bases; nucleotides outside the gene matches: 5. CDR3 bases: TGCGCCAGCAGCTCGGGACAGGGGGTACTCTCCTACGAGCAGTACTTC. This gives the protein CASSSGQGVLSYEQYF.

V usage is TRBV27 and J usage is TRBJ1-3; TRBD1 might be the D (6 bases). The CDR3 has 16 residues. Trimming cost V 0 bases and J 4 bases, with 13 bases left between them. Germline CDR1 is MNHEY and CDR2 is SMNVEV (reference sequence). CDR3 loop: CASSLSGRGRGNTIYF. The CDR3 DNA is TGTGCCAGCAGTTTATCCGGCAGGGGCAGGGGAAACACCATATATTTT.